These 8 T cell receptor beta chains originate from one sample sequenced in a study of shared clonotypes between healthy human individuals. Positive CCR7 selection of CD45RO-negative cells yielded the naive CD8 cells, and terminally differentiated effector memory CD45RA+ cells were excluded. Only in-frame clones appear in the TCRdb table, and some are missing; sequencing was by immunoSEQ multiplex PCR. The top ten clones hold less than 0.25% of a sample with roughly 810,000 clones, about 96% of them seen once. Sequenced sample: naive CD8+ T cells sorted from blood. These receptors were obtained from a man aged 30-40 years in good health.

In this sample, this clone turned up once. Its ends do not fully match the called genes, so a read error is possible. J is TRBJ2-7 and V is TRBV27; TRBD2 might be the D (5 bases). This CDR3 is built from 16 residues. Germline CDR1 reads MNHEY; CDR2 reads SMNVEV (reference sequence). CDR3 residues: CASSLSAGGYSYEQYF. In DNA, the CDR3 is TGTGCCAGCAGTCTATCGGCTGGCGGGTACTCCTACGAGCAGTACTTC.

The chain has TRBV7-6 and TRBJ2-1, with D possibly TRBD2 on 7 matching bases. The CDR3 covers 13 residues. Trimming cost V 5 bases and J 7 bases, with 12 bases left between them. Germline V gene sequence: CDR1 SGHVS, CDR2 FNYEAQ. CDR3 nucleotides: TGTGCCAGCAGCGAAAGGGGGGGTAATGAGCAGTTCTTC. It encodes CASSERGGNEQFF. Full variable domain (outside the CDR3, taken from reference TRBV7-6 and TRBJ2-1): GAGVSQSPRYKVTKRGQDVALRCDPISGHVSLYWYRQALGQGPEFLTYFNYEAQQDKSGLPNDRFSAERPEGSISTLTIQRTEQRDSAMYRCASSERGGNEQFFGPGTRLTVL.

The chain uses TRBV27 and TRBJ1-4; 7 bases match TRBD1. With V trimmed by 5 bases and J by 4 bases, 10 bases remained unmatched. The CDR3 runs to 16 residues. Germline V lookup: CDR1 MNHEY, CDR2 SMNVEV (reference sequence). The CDR3 is CASSGEGAPINEKLFF. CDR3 DNA sequence: TGTGCCAGCAGTGGCGAGGGGGCCCCAATTAATGAAAAACTGTTTTTT.

V usage is TRBV6-1 and J usage is TRBJ2-7, with a weak D call TRBD1 (6 bases). The CDR3 spans 13 residues. Germline V gene lookup returns CDR1 MNHNS and CDR2 SASEGT. The V end was cut by 3 bases, the J end by 3 bases, with 9 bases between. The CDR3 region is CASSDWDNYEQYF. DNA for the CDR3: TGTGCCAGCAGTGATTGGGACAACTACGAGCAGTACTTC.

The rearrangement joins TRBV9 to TRBJ2-3; D perhaps matches TRBD2 (7 bases). The V gene's germline CDR1 is SGDLS and CDR2 YYNGEE. The CDR3 totals 15 residues. The V and J ends lost 0 bases and 3 bases respectively, with 11 bases between them. This CDR3 reads CASSVVGGGTDTQYF. For the CDR3, the DNA is TGTGCCAGCAGCGTAGTAGGGGGAGGGACAGATACGCAGTATTTT.

This chain joins TRBV6-5 and TRBJ2-1, with TRBD2 matching over 11 bases. This CDR3 contains 15 residues. Germline V CDR1 and CDR2: MNHEY, SVGAGI. Unmatched junction bases numbered 5, after V lost 2 bases and J lost 8 bases. The CDR3 region is CASSYGTSGWDEQFF. In DNA, the CDR3 is TGTGCCAGCAGTTACGGGACTAGCGGTTGGGATGAGCAGTTCTTC.

The chain recombines TRBV7-6 with TRBJ2-5, with D tentatively TRBD2 (6 bases). The CDR3 sequence is 13 residues long. The V gene lost 3 bases and the J gene lost 5 bases, with 10 bases spanning the gap. Germline V lookup: CDR1 SGHVS, CDR2 FNYEAQ. CDR3 sequence reads: CASSLGEDETQYF. The CDR3 coding sequence is TGTGCCAGCAGCTTGGGGGAGGACGAGACCCAGTACTTC.

This clone has a handful of counts. The V and J genes are TRBV6-5 and TRBJ2-5, with TRBD1 identical over 8 bases. V lost 7 bases and J lost 5; bases outside the gene matches: 9. This CDR3 contains 14 residues. Germline-derived CDR1 and CDR2 are MNHEY and SVGAGI. CDR3 coding DNA: TGTGCCAGCACTCATTTGACAGGGGCGGAGACCCAGTACTTC. This sequence encodes CASTHLTGAETQYF.